This TCR beta chain was identified in a study of blood T cell repertoires in COVID-19. Overall study context: Samples came from the United States, Italy and Spain, spanning acute and convalescent COVID-19. The cDNA or gDNA used as material had been derived from T cells, B-cell-depleted T cells, or PBMCs.

Original handling: Amplified reference gene primers provided the basis for estimating nucleated cell counts. The method was immunoSEQ multiplex PCR; TCRdb's version includes in-frame clones alone and lacks a portion of them. From that table come the V and J calls and clone size; the DNA was used to work out D and trimming. Of some 71,000 clones in the sample, around 86% are singletons; the top ten hold just under 2%. CDR1 and CDR2 from the germline V gene are LGHDT and YNNKEL (reference sequence). CDR3 length equals 17 residues. With V trimmed by 4 bases and J by 4 bases, 14 bases remained unmatched.

The sample taken for sequencing was peripheral blood. This clonotype originated in a young man with acute or convalescent COVID-19. The chain has TRBV3-1 (or the pseudogene TRBV3-2) and TRBJ1-2, with 8 bases aligning to TRBD1. The CDR3 is CASSPYISRDRPYGYTF. CDR3 DNA sequence: TGTGCCAGCAGCCCATATATCTCCCGGGACAGGCCCTATGGCTACACCTTC.